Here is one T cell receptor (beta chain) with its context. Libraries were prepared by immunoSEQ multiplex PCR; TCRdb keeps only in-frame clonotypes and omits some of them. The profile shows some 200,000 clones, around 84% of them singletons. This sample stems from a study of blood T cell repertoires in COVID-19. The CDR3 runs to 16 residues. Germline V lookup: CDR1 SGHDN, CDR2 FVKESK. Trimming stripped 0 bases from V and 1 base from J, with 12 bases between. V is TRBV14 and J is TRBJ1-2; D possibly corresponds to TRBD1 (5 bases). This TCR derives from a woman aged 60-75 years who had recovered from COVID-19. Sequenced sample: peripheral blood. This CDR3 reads CASSQDQPRVNYGYTF. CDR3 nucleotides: TGTGCCAGCAGCCAAGATCAACCCAGGGTTAACTATGGCTACACCTTC. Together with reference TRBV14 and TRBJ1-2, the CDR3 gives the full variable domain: EAGVTQFPSHSVIEKGQTVTLRCDPISGHDNLYWYRRVMGKEIKFLLHFVKESKQDESGMPNNRFLAERTGGTYSTLKVQPAELEDSGVYFCASSQDQPRVNYGYTFGSGTRLTVV.